Shown below are 20 T cell receptor beta chains from a single sample sequenced in a study of breast tumors, draining lymph nodes, adjacent tissues. MiXCR, applied by TCRdb to the multiplex PCR reads, yields one record per CDR3 protein. In the table there are 150,000 to 200,000 distinct CDR3 sequences, 30% to 35% of which are singletons. Breast cancer patients provided tissue from their axillary draining lymph nodes. What was sequenced was axillary lymph node tissue. The receptor set was obtained from a female donor with breast cancer. Some clones in this sample may be carry-over from other donors' samples.

This clonotype was counted at least ten times. V and J are TRBV12-3 or TRBV12-4 and TRBJ1-2, with 7 bases lining up with TRBD1. V shed 6 bases and J 3 bases; nucleotides not matched to a gene: 7. The CDR3 consists of 14 residues. Here the CDR3 DNA reads TGTGCCAGCAGATTCAGGGGGGGTGACTATGGCTACACCTTC. Its translation is CASRFRGGDYGYTF.

This clonotype was counted ten times or more. The rearrangement links TRBV18 to TRBJ2-5; D may be TRBD2 (6 bases). The length of the CDR3 is 15 residues. The germline V and J ends were trimmed by 3 bases and 1 base, with 12 bases remaining between them. CDR1 and CDR2 (germline): KGHSH, LQKENI. The CDR3 here is CASSPVGTAQETQYF. CDR3 DNA: TGTGCCAGCTCACCCGTCGGGACTGCCCAAGAGACCCAGTACTTC.

This clonotype appeared many times. The gene calls are TRBV6-6 and TRBJ1-3; 7 positions agree with TRBD1. Per the germline V gene, CDR1 is MNHNY and CDR2 is SVGAGI (reference sequence). V shed 4 bases, J shed 4 bases, and the junction held 7 bases outside the gene matches. The CDR3 runs to 15 residues. CDR3 nucleotide sequence: TGTGCCAGCAGTTTTCAGACAGGGTCCGGAAACACCATATATTTT. Its translation is CASSFQTGSGNTIYF.

The V gene is TRBV7-9, the J gene TRBJ2-6, with D possibly being TRBD1 or TRBD2 (6 bases each). Trimming pared 5 bases from V and 3 bases from J, leaving 11 bases between. CDR1 and CDR2 (germline): SEHNR, FQNEAQ (reference sequence). This CDR3 contains 15 residues. This CDR3 is CASSRQDYGANVLTF. In DNA form, the CDR3 reads TGTGCCAGCAGCAGACAGGACTATGGGGCCAACGTCCTGACTTTC.

This clonotype was seen a few times. The chain recombines TRBV18 with TRBJ2-6; 9 positions agree with TRBD1. V gave up 3 bases and J gave up 0 bases; unmatched junction bases: 6. This CDR3 is built from 18 residues. CDR1 is KGHSH and CDR2 is LQKENI in the germline V gene. The CDR3 spells CASSPPGQGLSGANVLTF. CDR3 in DNA: TGTGCCAGCTCACCCCCGGGACAGGGTCTCTCTGGGGCCAACGTCCTGACTTTC. The full variable domain, with the rest looked up from reference TRBV18 and TRBJ2-6, is NAGVMQNPRHLVRRRGQEARLRCSPMKGHSHVYWYRQLPEEGLKFMVYLQKENIIDESGMPKERFSAEFPKEGPSILRIQQVVRGDSAAYFCASSPPGQGLSGANVLTFGAGSRLTVL.

This clonotype was counted at least ten times. J is TRBJ1-5 and V is TRBV6-6, with D possibly TRBD1 on 5 matching bases. The CDR3 runs to 13 residues. Trimming took 6 bases from V and 7 from J, leaving 13 bases between them. The germline CDR1 and CDR2 sequences are MNHNY and SVGAGI (reference sequence). The CDR3 here is CASRGRGGQPQHF. The CDR3, as DNA: TGTGCCAGCAGGGGTCGCGGGGGGCAGCCCCAGCATTTT.

The rearrangement links TRBV6-6 to TRBJ2-1; 7 bases are a match to TRBD2. From germline, CDR1 is MNHNY and CDR2 SVGAGI (reference sequence). The CDR3 consists of 12 residues. DNA of the CDR3: TGTGTTACGGGAGGTGGGAACAATGAGCAGTTCTTC. As protein: CVTGGGNNEQFF.

Note on this clonotype: A read error may explain this, as a much larger clone is one base away. This sequence joins TRBV20-1 and TRBJ2-7, with TRBD1 identical over 7 bases. The V gene's germline CDR1 is DFQATT and CDR2 SNEGSKA (reference sequence). The CDR3 is 11 amino acids. CDR3 amino acids: CSARGERGQSF. CDR3 in DNA: TGCAGTGCTAGAGGGGAAAGGGGGCAGTCCTTC.

Concerning this clonotype: The CDR3 does not end in the conserved phenylalanine or tryptophan, so this is likely a read error. The rearrangement joins TRBV5-1 to TRBJ2-3; TRBD1 might be the D (6 bases). Per the germline V gene, CDR1 is SGHRS and CDR2 is YFSETQ. This CDR3 contains 16 residues. The CDR3 region is CASSVGARTFGDAQYL. For the CDR3, the DNA is TGCGCCAGCAGCGTGGGGGCTCGGACGTTCGGAGATGCGCAGTATCTT.

A note on this clonotype: No DNA is shown, since the ends of the CDR3 on it are uncertain; the CDR3 is the one TCRdb lists. This chain connects TRBV7-9 to TRBJ2-7; TRBD2 was called by the table and not checked on the DNA. Including both end residues, the CDR3 is 23 amino acids long. The germline V gene has CDR1 SEHNR and CDR2 FQNEAQ (reference sequence). The CDR3 region is CASSFYICSARPDGSGRPYEQYF.

Concerning this clonotype: This may arise from a read error, as a much more abundant clone is one base away. This chain joins TRBV19 and TRBJ2-1; D is perhaps TRBD1 (6 bases). The CDR3 runs 13 residues. CDR1 and CDR2 from the germline V gene are LNHDA and SQIVND (reference sequence). The CDR3 DNA sequence: TGTGCCAGTAGTTTGGACAGAAACAATGGGCAGTTCTTC. Its protein is CASSLDRNNGQFF.

This clonotype was observed many times. The chain has TRBV11-2 and TRBJ2-3, with 10 bases identical to TRBD2. Germline assignment: CDR1 SGHAT and CDR2 FQNNGV. Losses at the gene ends were 1 base for V and 5 bases for J; bases not matched to a gene: 9. CDR3 length: 17 residues. The CDR3 region has the DNA TGTGCCAGCAGCTTAGGTTCTAGCGGGGGTCTCGGAGATACGCAGTATTTT. This codes for CASSLGSSGGLGDTQYF.

The sample holds many counts of this clonotype. The V gene is TRBV20-1, the J gene TRBJ1-2; unclear D gene. The CDR3 has 14 amino acids. The germline gives CDR1 DFQATT, CDR2 SNEGSKA (reference sequence). Trimming took off 5 bases at V and 4 bases at J, with 17 bases between the two ends. The chain's CDR3 is CSAPPDGRAYGYTF. The DNA for the CDR3 is TGCAGTGCTCCCCCCGACGGACGGGCCTATGGCTACACCTTC.

The rearrangement uses TRBV2 and TRBJ2-7; D gene ambiguous. Germline V gene data show CDR1 as SNHLY and CDR2 as FYNNEI. V was clipped by 2 bases and J by 4 bases, with 6 bases between them. The CDR3 is 12 residues long. DNA for the CDR3: TGTGCCAGCAGTGAATCCCCTTACGAGCAGTACTTC. The encoded protein is CASSESPYEQYF.

This clonotype was counted ten times or more. V usage is TRBV30 and J usage is TRBJ2-2; D call uncertain. Trimming left V 7 bases short and J 4 bases short, with 4 bases between. Germline CDR1 is GTSNPN and CDR2 is SVGIG (reference sequence). The CDR3 is made up of 10 amino acids. DNA of the CDR3: TGTGCCTCCGGCACCGGGGAGCTGTTTTTT. It yields the protein CASGTGELFF. The full variable domain, completed using reference TRBV30 and TRBJ2-2, is SQTIHQWPATLVQPVGSPLSLECTVEGTSNPNLYWYRQAAGRGLQLLFYSVGIGQISSEVPQNLSASRPQDRQFILSSKKLLLSDSGFYLCASGTGELFFGEGSRLTVL.

This clonotype was picked up many times. The CDR3 spells CASSLAGAGEGEQFF. The CDR3 nucleotides are TGTGCCAGCAGCTTAGCAGGTGCGGGAGAGGGTGAGCAGTTCTTC. This chain uses TRBV7-9 with TRBJ2-1; the match to TRBD2 covers 7 bases. Losses at the gene ends were 0 bases for V and 9 bases for J; bases not matched to a gene: 8. From germline, CDR1 is SEHNR and CDR2 FQNEAQ (reference sequence). The CDR3 consists of 15 residues.

Ten or more counts support this clonotype. The gene calls are TRBV7-9 and TRBJ1-2; no firm D call. Germline V gives CDR1 SEHNR, CDR2 FQNEAQ (reference sequence). Trimming cost V 3 bases and J 10 bases, with 12 bases left between them. The CDR3 runs 12 residues. CDR3 bases: TGTGCCAGCAGCTTTCGAACGGGAGACTACACCTTC. This gives the protein CASSFRTGDYTF.

At least ten counts were recorded for this clonotype. The gene calls are TRBV29-1 and TRBJ1-2; no firm D call. The V end was cut by 5 bases, the J end by 4 bases, with 14 bases between. Germline V gene sequence: CDR1 SQVTM, CDR2 ANQGSEA. The length of the CDR3 is 13 residues. In nucleotides, the CDR3 is TGCAGCGTTTACAGTGAATGGGGCTATGGCTACACCTTC. Residues: CSVYSEWGYGYTF.

In this sample, this clonotype turned up many times. This rearrangement joins TRBV6-1 to TRBJ1-2, with D uncertain. Germline V lookup: CDR1 MNHNS, CDR2 SASEGT. CDR3 length equals 12 residues. Trimming took off 3 bases at V and 6 bases at J, with 8 bases between the two ends. CDR3 nucleotides: TGTGCCAGCAGTGAGGGAGGCCATGGCTACACCTTC. Translation gives CASSEGGHGYTF.

The CDR3 protein is CSPGTSVVNEQFF. In DNA form, the CDR3 reads TGCAGCCCCGGGACTAGTGTAGTCAATGAGCAGTTCTTC. The rearrangement joins TRBV20-1 to TRBJ2-1; 8 bases line up with TRBD2. The length of the CDR3 is 13 residues. Germline V gene sequence: CDR1 DFQATT, CDR2 SNEGSKA (reference sequence).